The entry below describes one T cell receptor beta chain. Its antigen is undetermined. The data derive from a study of OX40 agonist ivuxolimab in advanced cancers. Whole-study context: Dose-escalation patients were diagnosed with hepatocellular carcinoma, melanoma, renal cell cancer or head and neck cancer. Findings and caveats of the study: Expanded peripheral T cells had an undetermined antigen specificity.

CDR3 length: 13 amino acids. Trimming stripped 5 bases from V and 5 bases from J, with 12 bases between. CDR1 is MNHEY, CDR2 SMNVEV, per germline (reference sequence). This table comes from immunoSEQ multiplex PCR, and its TCRdb copy is limited to in-frame clones, with some not included. The sample lists 65,000 to 95,000 clones; roughly 94% were seen once. Autoimmune disease history or systemic immunosuppression was exclusionary. The V call is TRBV27, the J call TRBJ1-2; D is uncertain. The sequence was obtained from an adult with an advanced solid tumor such as melanoma, head and neck, liver or kidney cancer. Sequenced material: CD4+ or CD8+ T cells sorted from blood, taken in a trial of the OX40 agonist ivuxolimab. The CDR3 DNA reads TGTGCCAGCAGTCTTTCACCGGGGTATGGCTACACCTTC. Translating it yields CASSLSPGYGYTF.